The sample holds many counts of the clone carrying this T cell receptor beta chain. This CDR3 region has 12 residues. V dropped 7 bases and J dropped 5 bases, with 11 bases sitting between them. Germline V gene sequence: CDR1 SNHLY, CDR2 FYNNEI. The data derive from a study of Graves' ophthalmopathy and Graves' hyperthyroidism. PBMCs originated in 10 ml of fresh peripheral blood. RNA transcripts were the template, and TCR beta CDR3 regions were amplified from them. HTBI primers were employed in first-round RT-PCR, then a second-round multiplex PCR followed. From the multiplex PCR reads, TCRdb called clonotypes with MiXCR, one entry per CDR3 protein. The table records about 210,000 distinct CDR3 sequences, roughly 27% of them present only once.

The sequence was collected from a man aged 50-60 years with Graves' ophthalmopathy. The chain carries TRBV2 and TRBJ2-5; D may match TRBD1 or TRBD2 (6 bases each). Sample: peripheral blood. CDR3 sequence (DNA): TGTGCCAGCACAAGGAGGGGGGAGACCCAGTACTTC. Its translation is CASTRRGETQYF.